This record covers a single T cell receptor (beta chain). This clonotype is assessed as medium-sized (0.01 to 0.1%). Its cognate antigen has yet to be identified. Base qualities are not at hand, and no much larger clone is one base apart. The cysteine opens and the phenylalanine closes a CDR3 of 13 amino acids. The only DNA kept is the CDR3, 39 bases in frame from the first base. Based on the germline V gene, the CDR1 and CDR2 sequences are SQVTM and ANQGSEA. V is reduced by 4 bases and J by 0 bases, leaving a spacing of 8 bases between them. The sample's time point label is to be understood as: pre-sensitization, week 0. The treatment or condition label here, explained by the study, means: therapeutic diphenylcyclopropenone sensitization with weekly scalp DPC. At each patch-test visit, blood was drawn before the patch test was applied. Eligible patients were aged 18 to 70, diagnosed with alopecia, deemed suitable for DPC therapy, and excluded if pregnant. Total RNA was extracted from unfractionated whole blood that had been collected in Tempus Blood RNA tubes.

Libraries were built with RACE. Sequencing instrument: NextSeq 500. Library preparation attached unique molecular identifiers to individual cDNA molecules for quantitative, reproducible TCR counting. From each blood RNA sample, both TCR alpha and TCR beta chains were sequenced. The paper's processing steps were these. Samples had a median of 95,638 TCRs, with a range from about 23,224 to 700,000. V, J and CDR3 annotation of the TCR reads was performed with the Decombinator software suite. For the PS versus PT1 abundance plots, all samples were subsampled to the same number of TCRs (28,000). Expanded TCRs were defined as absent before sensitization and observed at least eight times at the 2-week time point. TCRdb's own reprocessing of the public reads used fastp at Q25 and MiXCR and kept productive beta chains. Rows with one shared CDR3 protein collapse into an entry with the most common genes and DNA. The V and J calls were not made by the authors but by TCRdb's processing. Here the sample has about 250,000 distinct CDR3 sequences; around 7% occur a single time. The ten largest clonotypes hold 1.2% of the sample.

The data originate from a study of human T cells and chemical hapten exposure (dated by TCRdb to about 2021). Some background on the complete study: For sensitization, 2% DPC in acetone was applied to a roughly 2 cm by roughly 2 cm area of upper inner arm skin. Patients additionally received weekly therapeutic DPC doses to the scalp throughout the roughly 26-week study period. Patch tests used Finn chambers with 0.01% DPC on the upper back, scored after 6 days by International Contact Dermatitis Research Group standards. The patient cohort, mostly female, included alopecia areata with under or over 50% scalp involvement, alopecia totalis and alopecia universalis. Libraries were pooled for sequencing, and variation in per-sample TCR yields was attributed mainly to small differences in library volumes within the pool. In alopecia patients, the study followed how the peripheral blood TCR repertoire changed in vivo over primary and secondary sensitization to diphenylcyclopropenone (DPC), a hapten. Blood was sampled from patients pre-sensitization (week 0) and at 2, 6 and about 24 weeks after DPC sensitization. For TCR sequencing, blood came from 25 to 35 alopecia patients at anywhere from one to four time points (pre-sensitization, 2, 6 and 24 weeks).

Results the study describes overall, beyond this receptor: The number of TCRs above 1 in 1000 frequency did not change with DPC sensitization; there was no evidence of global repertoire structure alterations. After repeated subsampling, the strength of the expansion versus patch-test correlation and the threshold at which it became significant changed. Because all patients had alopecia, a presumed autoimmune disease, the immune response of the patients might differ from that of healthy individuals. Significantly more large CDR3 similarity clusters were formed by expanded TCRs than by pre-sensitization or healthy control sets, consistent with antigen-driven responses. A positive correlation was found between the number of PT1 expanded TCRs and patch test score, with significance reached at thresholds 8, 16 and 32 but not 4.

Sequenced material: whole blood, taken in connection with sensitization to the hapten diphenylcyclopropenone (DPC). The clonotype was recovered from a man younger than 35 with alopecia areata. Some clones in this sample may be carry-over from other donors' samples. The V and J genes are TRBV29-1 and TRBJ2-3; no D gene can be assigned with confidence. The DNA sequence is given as TGCAGCGTTGCCGAATTTAGCACAGATACGCAGTATTTT. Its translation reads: CSVAEFSTDTQYF.